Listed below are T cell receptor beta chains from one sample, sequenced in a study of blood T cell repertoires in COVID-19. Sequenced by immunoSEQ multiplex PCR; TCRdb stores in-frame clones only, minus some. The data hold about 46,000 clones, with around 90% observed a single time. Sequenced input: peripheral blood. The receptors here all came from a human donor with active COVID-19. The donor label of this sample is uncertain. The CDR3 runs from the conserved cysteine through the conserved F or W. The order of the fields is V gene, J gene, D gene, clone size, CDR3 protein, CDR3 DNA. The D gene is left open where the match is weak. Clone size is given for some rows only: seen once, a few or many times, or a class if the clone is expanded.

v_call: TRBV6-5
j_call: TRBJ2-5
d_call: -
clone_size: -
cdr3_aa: CASSYLQGRETQYF
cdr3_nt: TGTGCCAGCAGTTATCTCCAGGGGCGAGAGACCCAGTACTTC

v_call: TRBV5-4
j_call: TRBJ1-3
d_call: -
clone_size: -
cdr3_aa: CASSPGTIGNTIYF
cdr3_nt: TGTGCCAGCAGCCCCGGGACAATTGGAAACACCATATATTTT

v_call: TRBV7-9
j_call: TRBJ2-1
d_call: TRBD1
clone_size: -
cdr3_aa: CASSAQGDIYNEQFF
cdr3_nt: TGTGCCAGCAGCGCCCAGGGGGATATCTACAATGAGCAGTTCTTC

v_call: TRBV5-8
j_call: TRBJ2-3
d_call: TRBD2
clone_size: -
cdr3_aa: CASSRGGYHTDTQYF
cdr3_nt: TGTGCCAGCAGCCGGGGGGGCTACCACACAGATACGCAGTATTTT

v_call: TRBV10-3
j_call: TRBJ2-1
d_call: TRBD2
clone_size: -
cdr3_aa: CAISPIATSGNNEQFF
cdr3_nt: TGTGCCATCAGTCCAATAGCGACTAGCGGCAACAATGAGCAGTTCTTC

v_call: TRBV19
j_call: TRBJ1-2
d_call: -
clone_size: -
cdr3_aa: CASTAGSGVYGYTF
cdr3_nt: TGTGCCAGTACCGCGGGGAGCGGGGTCTATGGCTACACCTTC

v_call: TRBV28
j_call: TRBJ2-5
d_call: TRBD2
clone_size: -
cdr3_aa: CASSLGLAGETQYF
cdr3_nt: TGTGCCAGCAGTTTGGGACTAGCAGGGGAGACCCAGTACTTC

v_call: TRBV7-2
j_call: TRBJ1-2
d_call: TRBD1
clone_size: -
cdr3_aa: CASSSGGIYGYTF
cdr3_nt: TGTGCCAGCAGTTCAGGGGGCATTTATGGCTACACCTTC

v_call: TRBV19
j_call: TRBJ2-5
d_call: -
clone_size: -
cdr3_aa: CASSIGLIGETQYF
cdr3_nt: TGTGCCAGTAGTATTGGACTAATTGGGGAGACCCAGTACTTC

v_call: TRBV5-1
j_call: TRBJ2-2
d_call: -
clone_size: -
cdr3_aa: CASSSMTTNTGELFF
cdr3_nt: TGCGCCAGCAGCTCAATGACAACGAACACCGGGGAGCTGTTTTTT

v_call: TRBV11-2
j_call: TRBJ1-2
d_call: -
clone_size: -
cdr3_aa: CASSPLGGVVGYTF
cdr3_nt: TGTGCCAGCAGCCCCCTAGGGGGTGTTGTTGGCTACACCTTC

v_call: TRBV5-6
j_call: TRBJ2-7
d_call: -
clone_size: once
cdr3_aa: CASSSRLYEQYF
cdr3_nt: TGTGCCAGCAGTTCGAGGCTCTACGAGCAGTACTTC

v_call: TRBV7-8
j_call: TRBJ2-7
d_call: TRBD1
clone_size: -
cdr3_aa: CASSFWTGQGFYEQYF
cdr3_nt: TGTGCCAGCAGCTTCTGGACGGGACAGGGCTTCTACGAGCAGTACTTC

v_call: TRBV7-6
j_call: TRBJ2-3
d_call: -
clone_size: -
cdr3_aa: CASSASRAPSDTQYF
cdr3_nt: TGTGCCAGCAGCGCTTCTAGAGCCCCCTCAGATACGCAGTATTTT

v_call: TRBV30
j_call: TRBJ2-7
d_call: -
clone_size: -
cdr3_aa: CAWSVGIGGSYEQYF
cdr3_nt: TGTGCCTGGAGCGTGGGGATAGGGGGTAGCTACGAGCAGTACTTC

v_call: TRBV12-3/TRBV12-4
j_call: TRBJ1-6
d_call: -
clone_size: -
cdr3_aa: CASTLNDSPLHF
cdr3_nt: TGTGCCAGCACCCTAAACGATTCACCCCTCCACTTT

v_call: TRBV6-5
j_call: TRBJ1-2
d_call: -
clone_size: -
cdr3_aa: CASSYAWGGGYTF
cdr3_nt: TGTGCCAGCAGTTACGCGTGGGGAGGTGGCTACACCTTC

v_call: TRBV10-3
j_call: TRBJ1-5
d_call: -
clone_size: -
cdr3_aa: CAISESGGEQPQHF
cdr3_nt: TGTGCCATCAGTGAGTCCGGGGGAGAGCAGCCCCAGCATTTT

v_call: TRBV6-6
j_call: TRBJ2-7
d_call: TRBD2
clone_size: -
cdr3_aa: CARGGEEQYF
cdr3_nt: TGTGCCAGGGGAGGGGAAGAGCAGTACTTC

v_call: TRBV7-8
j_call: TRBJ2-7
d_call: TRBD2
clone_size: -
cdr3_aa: CASSPGGEHEQYF
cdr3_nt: TGTGCCAGCAGCCCGGGAGGGGAGCACGAGCAGTACTTC

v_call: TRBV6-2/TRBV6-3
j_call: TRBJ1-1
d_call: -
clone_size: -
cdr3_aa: CASSSQYRQGYWNTEAFF
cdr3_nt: TGTGCCAGCAGTTCCCAATATCGGCAGGGTTACTGGAACACTGAAGCTTTCTTT

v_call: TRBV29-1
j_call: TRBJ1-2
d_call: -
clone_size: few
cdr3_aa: CSVEPRDLNYGYTF
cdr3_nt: TGCAGCGTTGAGCCCAGGGATCTGAACTATGGCTACACCTTC

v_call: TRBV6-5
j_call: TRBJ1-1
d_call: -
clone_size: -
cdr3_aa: CASAGQYTEAFF
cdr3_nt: TGTGCCAGCGCCGGACAGTACACTGAAGCTTTCTTT

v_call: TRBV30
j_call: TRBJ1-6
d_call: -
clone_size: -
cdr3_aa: CAWSVLGRNSPLHF
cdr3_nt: TGTGCCTGGAGTGTACTTGGCAGGAATTCGCCCCTCCACTTT

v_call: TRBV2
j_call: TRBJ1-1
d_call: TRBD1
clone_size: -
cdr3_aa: CASRFAGTGGAEAFF
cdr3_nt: TGTGCCAGCAGGTTCGCCGGGACAGGGGGAGCTGAAGCTTTCTTT

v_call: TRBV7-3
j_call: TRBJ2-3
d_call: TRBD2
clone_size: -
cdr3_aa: CASSPAGSTDTQYF
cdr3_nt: TGTGCCAGCAGTCCAGCGGGGAGCACAGATACGCAGTATTTT

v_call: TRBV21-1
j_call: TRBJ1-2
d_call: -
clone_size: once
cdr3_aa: CASSKVSGVGYGYTF
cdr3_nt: TGTGCCAGCAGCAAAGTTTCAGGGGTCGGCTATGGCTACACCTTC

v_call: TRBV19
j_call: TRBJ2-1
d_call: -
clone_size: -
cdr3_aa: CASSSISGGYNEQFF
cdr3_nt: TGTGCCAGTAGTAGCATTAGCGGAGGCTACAATGAGCAGTTCTTC

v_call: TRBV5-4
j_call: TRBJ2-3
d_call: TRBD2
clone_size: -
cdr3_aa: CASSLLLAESTDTQYF
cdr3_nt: TGTGCCAGCAGCCTCCTTCTAGCGGAGAGCACAGATACGCAGTATTTT